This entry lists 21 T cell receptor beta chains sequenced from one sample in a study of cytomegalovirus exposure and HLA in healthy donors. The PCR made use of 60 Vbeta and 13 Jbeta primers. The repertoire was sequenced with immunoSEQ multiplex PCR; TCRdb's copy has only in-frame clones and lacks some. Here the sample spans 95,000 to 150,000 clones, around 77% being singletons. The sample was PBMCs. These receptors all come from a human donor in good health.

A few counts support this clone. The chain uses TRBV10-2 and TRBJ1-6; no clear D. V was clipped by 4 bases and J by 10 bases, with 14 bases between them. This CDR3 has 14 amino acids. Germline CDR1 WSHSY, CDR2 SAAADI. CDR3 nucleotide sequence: TGCGCCAGCAGTGTTGGAGGAGGAGGGTCACCCCTCCACTTT. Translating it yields CASSVGGGGSPLHF.

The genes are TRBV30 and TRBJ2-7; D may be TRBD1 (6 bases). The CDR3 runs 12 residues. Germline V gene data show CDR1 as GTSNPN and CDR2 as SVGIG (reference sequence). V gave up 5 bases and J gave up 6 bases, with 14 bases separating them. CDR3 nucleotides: TGTGCCTGGGGGGGCCCCGTGGGCGAGCAGTACTTC. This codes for CAWGGPVGEQYF.

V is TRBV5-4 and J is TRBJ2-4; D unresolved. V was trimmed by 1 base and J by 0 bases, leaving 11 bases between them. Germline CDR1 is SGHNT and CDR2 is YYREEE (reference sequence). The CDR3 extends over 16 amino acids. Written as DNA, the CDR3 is TGTGCCAGCAGCTTGTTCTTGAGTGGAGCCAAAAACATTCAGTACTTC. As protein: CASSLFLSGAKNIQYF.

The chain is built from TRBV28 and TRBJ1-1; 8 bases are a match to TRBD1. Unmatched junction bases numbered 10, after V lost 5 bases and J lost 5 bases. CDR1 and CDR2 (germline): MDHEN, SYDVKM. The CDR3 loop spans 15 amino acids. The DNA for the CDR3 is TGTGCCAGCAGTCCACCCACAGGGGGAGCGACTGAAGCTTTCTTT. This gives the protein CASSPPTGGATEAFF.

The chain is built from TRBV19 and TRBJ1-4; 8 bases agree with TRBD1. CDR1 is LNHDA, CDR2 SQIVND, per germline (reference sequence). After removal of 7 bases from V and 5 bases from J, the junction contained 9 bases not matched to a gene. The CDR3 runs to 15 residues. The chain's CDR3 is CASTHWTGRNEKLFF. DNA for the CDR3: TGTGCCAGTACCCACTGGACAGGGAGGAATGAAAAACTGTTTTTT.

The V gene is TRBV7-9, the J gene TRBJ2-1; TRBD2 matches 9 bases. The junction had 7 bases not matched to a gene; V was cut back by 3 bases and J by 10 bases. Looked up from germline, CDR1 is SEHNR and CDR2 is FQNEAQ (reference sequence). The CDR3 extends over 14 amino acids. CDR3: CASSFLAGVYEQFF. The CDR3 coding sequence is TGTGCCAGCAGCTTCTTAGCGGGAGTTTACGAGCAGTTCTTC.

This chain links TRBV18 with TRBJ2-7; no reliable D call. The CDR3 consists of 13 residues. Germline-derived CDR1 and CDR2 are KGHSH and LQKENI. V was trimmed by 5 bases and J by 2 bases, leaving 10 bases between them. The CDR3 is CASSADGAYEQYF. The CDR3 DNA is TGTGCCAGCTCAGCCGACGGAGCCTACGAGCAGTACTTC. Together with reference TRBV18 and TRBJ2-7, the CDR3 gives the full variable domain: NAGVMQNPRHLVRRRGQEARLRCSPMKGHSHVYWYRQLPEEGLKFMVYLQKENIIDESGMPKERFSAEFPKEGPSILRIQQVVRGDSAAYFCASSADGAYEQYFGPGTRLTVT.

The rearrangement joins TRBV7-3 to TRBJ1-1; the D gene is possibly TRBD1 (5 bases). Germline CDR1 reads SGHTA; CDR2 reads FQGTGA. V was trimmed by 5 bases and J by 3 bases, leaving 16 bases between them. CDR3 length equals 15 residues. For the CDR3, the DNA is TGTGCCAGCAGCCCCCGGGGGGGACGGTACACTGAAGCTTTCTTT. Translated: CASSPRGGRYTEAFF.

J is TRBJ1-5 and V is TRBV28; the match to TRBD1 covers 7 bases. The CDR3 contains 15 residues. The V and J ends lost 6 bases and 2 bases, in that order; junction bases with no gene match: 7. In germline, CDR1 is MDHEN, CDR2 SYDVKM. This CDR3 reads CASSPDRAGNQPQHF. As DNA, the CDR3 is TGTGCCAGCAGCCCAGACAGGGCGGGCAATCAGCCCCAGCATTTT.

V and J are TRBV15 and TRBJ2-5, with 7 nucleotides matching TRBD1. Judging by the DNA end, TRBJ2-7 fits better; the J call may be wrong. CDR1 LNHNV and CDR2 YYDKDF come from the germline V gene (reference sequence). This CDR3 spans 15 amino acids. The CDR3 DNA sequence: TGTGCCACCAGCAACAACTTAGGGGGCGGCTACGAGCAGTACTTC. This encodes CATSNNLGGGYEQYF.

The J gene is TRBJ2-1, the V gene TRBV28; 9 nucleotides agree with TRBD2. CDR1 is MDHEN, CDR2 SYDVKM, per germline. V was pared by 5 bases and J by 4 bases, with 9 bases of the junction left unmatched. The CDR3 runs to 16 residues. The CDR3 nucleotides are TGTGCCAGCAGTGCAATAGCGGGAGCCCTATACAATGAGCAGTTCTTC. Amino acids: CASSAIAGALYNEQFF.

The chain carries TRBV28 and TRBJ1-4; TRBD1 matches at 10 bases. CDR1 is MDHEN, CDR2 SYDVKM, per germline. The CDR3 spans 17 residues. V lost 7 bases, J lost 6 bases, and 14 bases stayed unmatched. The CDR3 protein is CASNSGQGSFMYEKLFF. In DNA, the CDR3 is TGTGCCAGCAACTCGGGACAGGGGAGTTTTATGTATGAAAAACTGTTTTTT. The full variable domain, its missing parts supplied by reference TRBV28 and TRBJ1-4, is DVKVTQSSRYLVKRTGEKVFLECVQDMDHENMFWYRQDPGLGLRLIYFSYDVKMKEKGDIPEGYSVSREKKERFSLILESASTNQTSMYLCASNSGQGSFMYEKLFFGSGTQLSVL.

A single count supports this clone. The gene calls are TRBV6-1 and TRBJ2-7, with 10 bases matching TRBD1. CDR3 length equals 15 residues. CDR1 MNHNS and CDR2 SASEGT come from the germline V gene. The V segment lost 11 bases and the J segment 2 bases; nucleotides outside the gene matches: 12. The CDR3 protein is CALGPRTGGPYEQYF. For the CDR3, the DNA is TGTGCCTTGGGGCCCCGGACAGGGGGGCCCTACGAGCAGTACTTC.

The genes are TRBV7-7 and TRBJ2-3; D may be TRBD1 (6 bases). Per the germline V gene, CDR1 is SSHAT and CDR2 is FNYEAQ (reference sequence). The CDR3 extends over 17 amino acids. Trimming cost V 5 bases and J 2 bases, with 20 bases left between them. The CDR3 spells CASSRIPSGTLTDTQYF. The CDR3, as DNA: TGTGCCAGCAGCCGGATCCCCTCCGGGACACTCACAGATACGCAGTATTTT.

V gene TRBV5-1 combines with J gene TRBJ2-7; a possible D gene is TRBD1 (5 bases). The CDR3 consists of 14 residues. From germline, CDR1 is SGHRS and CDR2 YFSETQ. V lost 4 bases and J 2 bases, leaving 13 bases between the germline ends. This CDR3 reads CASSPSSGPYEQYF. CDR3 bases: TGCGCCAGCAGCCCCTCGTCAGGGCCCTACGAGCAGTACTTC.

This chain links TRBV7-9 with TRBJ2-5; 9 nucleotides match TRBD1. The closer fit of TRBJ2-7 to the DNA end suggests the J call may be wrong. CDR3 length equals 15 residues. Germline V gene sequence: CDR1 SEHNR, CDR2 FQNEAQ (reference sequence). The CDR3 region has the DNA TGTGCCAGCAGATCCTCCCCGGGACAGGGATACGAGCAGTACTTC. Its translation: CASRSSPGQGYEQYF.

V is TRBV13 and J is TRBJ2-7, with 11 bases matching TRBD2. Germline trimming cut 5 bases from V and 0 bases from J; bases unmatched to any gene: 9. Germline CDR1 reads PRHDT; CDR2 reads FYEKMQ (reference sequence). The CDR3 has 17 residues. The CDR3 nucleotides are TGTGCCAGCAGCCTGGGTGGGGGACTAGCGGTCTCCTACGAGCAGTACTTC. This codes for CASSLGGGLAVSYEQYF.

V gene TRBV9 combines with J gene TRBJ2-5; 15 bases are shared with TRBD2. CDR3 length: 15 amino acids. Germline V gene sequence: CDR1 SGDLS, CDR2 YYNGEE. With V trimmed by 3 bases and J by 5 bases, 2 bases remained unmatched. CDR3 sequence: CASSAGLAGGETQYF. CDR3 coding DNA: TGTGCCAGCAGCGCCGGACTAGCGGGAGGGGAGACCCAGTACTTC.

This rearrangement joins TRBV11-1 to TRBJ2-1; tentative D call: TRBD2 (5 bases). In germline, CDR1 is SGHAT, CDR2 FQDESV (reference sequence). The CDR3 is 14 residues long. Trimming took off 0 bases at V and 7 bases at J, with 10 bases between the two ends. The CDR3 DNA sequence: TGTGCCAGCAGCTTAGCGGGGAGTTGGAATGAGCAGTTCTTC. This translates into CASSLAGSWNEQFF.

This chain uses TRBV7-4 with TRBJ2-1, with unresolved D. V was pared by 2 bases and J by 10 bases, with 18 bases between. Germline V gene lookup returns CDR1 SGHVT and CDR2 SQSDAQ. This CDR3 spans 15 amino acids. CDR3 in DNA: TGTGCCAGCAGCTTAATTGGTGAAGATACAGCCGAGCAGTTCTTC. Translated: CASSLIGEDTAEQFF.

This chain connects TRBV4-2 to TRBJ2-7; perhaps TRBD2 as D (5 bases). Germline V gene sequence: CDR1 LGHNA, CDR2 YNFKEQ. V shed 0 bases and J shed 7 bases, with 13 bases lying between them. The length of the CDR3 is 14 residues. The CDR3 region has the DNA TGTGCCAGCAGCCAAGACCCCAAGCCGGGGGAGCAGTACTTC. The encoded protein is CASSQDPKPGEQYF.